A single T cell receptor beta chain is shown here with its context. This sample was taken from a study of shared clonotypes between healthy human individuals. Assay: immunoSEQ multiplex PCR; the TCRdb copy retains only in-frame clones and omits some. The table includes about 590,000 clones, around 95% detected once. Naive CD8 populations comprised CD45RO-negative cells positively selected for CCR7, excluding terminally differentiated effector memory CD45RA+ cells. Trimming stripped 2 bases from V and 4 bases from J, with 20 bases between. The CDR3 sequence is 17 residues long. The germline V gene has CDR1 SEHNR and CDR2 FQNEAQ (reference sequence).

The chain links TRBV7-9 to TRBJ2-5; D is possibly TRBD1 or TRBD2 (5 bases each). The sequencing input was naive CD8+ T cells sorted from blood. This TCR derives from a woman aged 30 to 39 in good health. Written as DNA, the CDR3 is TGTGCCAGCAGCTTAAGAACGGGGCAAAGATTGGGAGAGACCCAGTACTTC. Translated, it gives CASSLRTGQRLGETQYF.